The present TCR beta chain was sequenced within a study of glioma-infiltrating T cells after dendritic cell vaccination (dated by TCRdb to the mid-2010s). In terms of the full investigation: The cohort comprised 15 glioblastoma patients from Phase I and II dendritic cell vaccination trials, 9 newly diagnosed and 6 with recurrent disease. The vaccine consisted of monocyte-derived dendritic cells cultured less than nine days with IL-4 and GM-CSF, then pulsed overnight with autologous tumor lysate. Survival after dendritic cell vaccination was correlated with TCR sequencing metrics, including TIL content and tumor-blood repertoire overlap. Tumor-infiltrating lymphocyte content was quantified and tumor and blood repertoires were compared in dendritic cell-vaccinated glioblastoma patients by deep sequencing of TCR beta CDR3 regions. Each patient got three intradermal injections of the dendritic cell vaccine, spaced at biweekly intervals, in the arm below the axilla. Patients received autologous tumor lysate-pulsed dendritic cell vaccination between about 2003 and 2013.

In its sample, this clone was seen a few times. The clone's antigen remains unknown. Base qualities are not provided; no much larger clone lies one nucleotide away. The immunoSEQ assay amplified TCRB CDR3 regions from roughly 2 micrograms of genomic DNA, or from all available DNA when less than that amount was available. For multiplex PCR, 60 forward primers for TCR V beta segments and 13 reverse primers for J beta segments were used. Synthetic control templates were spiked into each sample at limiting dilution to estimate reads per starting template. The Illumina HiSeq System generated 87 bp sequencing reads. Regarding the original processing steps: To remove PCR and sequencing errors, closely related sequences were merged with a nearest neighbor algorithm. TCR overlap was defined as the percentage of unique tumor TCR beta sequences that were also present in the same patient's peripheral blood. Entries here come from immuneACCESS through TCRdb and include only in-frame sequences with V and J called. Some clones fail to appear in such tables; in the studies checked, an unresolved V gene covers under half of the shortfall, and the cause of the remainder is unknown. Clone size and the V and J calls come from that table; the DNA yielded D and trimming. This sample gives 100,000 or so clones in total; 70% to 90% of them show up just once. The top ten clones comprise approximately 15% of the sample.

The study at large found these results: TCR clonality showed no direct relationship with survival, which suggests that a diverse polyclonal response may matter. The cohort was small and heterogeneous, with few patients having full blood and tumor sets and even fewer initial-recurrent tumor pairs. Higher estimated pretreatment TIL content predicted longer time to progression and overall survival after dendritic cell vaccination. The three-group TCR overlap response model was described as speculative and requiring prospective validation.

The CDR3 holds 16 amino acids from the cysteine to the phenylalanine. Only the CDR3 region is kept as DNA, spanning 48 bases read in frame from base 1. V is pared back by 5 bases and J by 5 bases, with 20 bases lying between the germline termini. CDR1 and CDR2, looked up from the germline V gene, are SGHTA and FQGNSA. To be selected, patients needed enough residual fresh-frozen tumor tissue and more than two years of available survival data. Although molecular status otherwise differed among the glioblastoma patients, no patient had an isocitrate dehydrogenase mutation. PBMC collection took place before vaccination, two weeks after the third vaccination, and at tumor progression if progression occurred. The Qiagen DNeasy Blood extraction Kit was used for extraction of genomic DNA.

This sequence originates from a human donor with glioblastoma. The sample was blood, taken before dendritic cell vaccination. Rearrangement joined TRBV7-2 to TRBJ2-3, with TRBD1 tentatively as D gene (6 bases match). The nucleotides are TGTGCCAGCAGCAAAGCTACTGGGGGCCCTGGAGATACGCAGTATTTT. This is translated as CASSKATGGPGDTQYF. The variable domain in full, with residues beyond the CDR3 obtained from the reference TRBV7-2 and TRBJ2-3 genes, is GAGVSQSPSNKVTEKGKDVELRCDPISGHTALYWYRQSLGQGLEFLIYFQGNSAPDKSGLPSDRFSAERTGGSVSTLTIQRTQQEDSAVYLCASSKATGGPGDTQYFGPGTRLTVL.